What follows are 21 T cell receptor beta chains derived from one specimen sequenced in a study of blood T cell repertoires in COVID-19. Produced via immunoSEQ multiplex PCR; TCRdb's table is partial and in-frame only. Among 100,000 to 130,000 clones listed, less than 75% were seen once. The sample comprised peripheral blood. These TCRs come from a woman between 40 and 50 years old with acute or convalescent COVID-19.

V is TRBV27 and J is TRBJ2-7; TRBD2 might be the D (5 bases). The CDR3 has 12 residues. V lost 9 bases and J 9 bases, leaving 18 bases between the germline ends. CDR1 is MNHEY and CDR2 is SMNVEV in the germline V gene (reference sequence). The CDR3 nucleotides are TGTGCCAGTGGGCCCGATCGAGGGCTGCAGTACTTC. Translation: CASGPDRGLQYF.

This clone appeared a few times. This chain joins TRBV7-2 and TRBJ2-3, with TRBD2 matching over 8 bases. This CDR3 has 15 residues. Unmatched junction bases numbered 8, after V lost 5 bases and J lost 4 bases. CDR1 is SGHTA, CDR2 FQGNSA, per germline. The CDR3 DNA sequence: TGTGCCAGCAGCCGGGGTATAGCGGGGTCAGATACGCAGTATTTT. Translation: CASSRGIAGSDTQYF. Together with reference TRBV7-2 and TRBJ2-3, the CDR3 gives the full variable domain: GAGVSQSPSNKVTEKGKDVELRCDPISGHTALYWYRQSLGQGLEFLIYFQGNSAPDKSGLPSDRFSAERTGGSVSTLTIQRTQQEDSAVYLCASSRGIAGSDTQYFGPGTRLTVL.

The rearrangement uses TRBV7-3 and TRBJ2-3, with a possible D match to TRBD1 (5 bases). Germline V gene lookup returns CDR1 SGHTA and CDR2 FQGTGA. The CDR3 runs to 13 residues. Trimming took off 4 bases at V and 6 bases at J, with 11 bases between the two ends. The CDR3 is CASSYRRQDTQYF. The CDR3 DNA reads as TGTGCCAGCAGCTACAGGCGGCAGGATACGCAGTATTTT.

The chain uses TRBV30 and TRBJ2-7; D ambiguous. V lost 0 bases to trimming and J lost 2 bases, with 8 bases between them. The CDR3 is 13 amino acids. In germline, CDR1 is GTSNPN, CDR2 SVGIG (reference sequence). CDR3 sequence reads: CAWSVRSPYEQYF. The CDR3, as DNA: TGTGCCTGGAGTGTGAGGAGCCCCTACGAGCAGTACTTC.

The genes are TRBV5-1 and TRBJ1-2, with 7 bases that match TRBD1. The germline CDR1 and CDR2 sequences are SGHRS and YFSETQ. The CDR3 sequence is 14 residues long. V lost 0 bases, J lost 8 bases, and 7 bases stayed unmatched. The CDR3 DNA is TGCGCCAGCAGCTTGGATGGACAGGTCGCCGGCTACACCTTC. This codes for CASSLDGQVAGYTF.

The DNA for the CDR3 is TGTGCCAGCAGCCAAGCCCCCGGGACTAGCGGGGGGGCCGAGACCCAGTACTTC. This translates into CASSQAPGTSGGAETQYF. The V and J genes are TRBV3-1 (or the pseudogene TRBV3-2) and TRBJ2-5; 16 bases agree with TRBD2. CDR3 size: 18 residues. V was clipped by 1 base and J by 5 bases; unmatched bases: 7. Germline CDR1 LGHDT, CDR2 YNNKEL (reference sequence).

This sequence joins TRBV3-1 (or the pseudogene TRBV3-2) and TRBJ1-5; TRBD1 might be the D (5 bases). CDR1 is LGHDT and CDR2 is YNNKEL in the germline V gene (reference sequence). Deletions cut 2 bases from V and 4 bases from J, with 6 bases between. CDR3 length: 13 amino acids. Here the CDR3 reads CASSQPGNQPQHF. The DNA for the CDR3 is TGTGCCAGCAGCCAACCAGGGAATCAGCCCCAGCATTTT.

V usage is TRBV2 and J usage is TRBJ1-5, with 10 bases aligning to TRBD1. This CDR3 comprises 16 residues. Germline V gene lookup returns CDR1 SNHLY and CDR2 FYNNEI. The trim removed 10 bases at V and 2 bases at J, leaving 11 bases unmatched. CDR3 in amino acids: CATKTGTGVGNQPQHF. The CDR3 DNA reads TGTGCCACCAAAACCGGGACAGGGGTTGGCAATCAGCCCCAGCATTTT.

The chain uses TRBV7-2 and TRBJ2-4; weak D call: TRBD2 (7 bases). Germline V gene lookup returns CDR1 SGHTA and CDR2 FQGNSA. V lost 3 bases, J lost 3 bases, and 12 bases lay in between. There are 15 residues in the CDR3. In DNA form, the CDR3 reads TGTGCCAGCAGCTTTGGGGGCGGGGGCAAAAACATTCAGTACTTC. It codes for CASSFGGGGKNIQYF.

V usage is TRBV9 and J usage is TRBJ2-3; the D is unclear. V was trimmed by 4 bases and J by 1 base, leaving 13 bases between them. Germline CDR1 is SGDLS and CDR2 is YYNGEE. This CDR3 has 15 residues. CDR3 residues: CASSTSGAGTDTQYF. The CDR3, as DNA: TGTGCCAGCAGCACCTCGGGTGCGGGCACAGATACGCAGTATTTT.

V gene TRBV30 combines with J gene TRBJ2-1; 7 bases match TRBD1. CDR3 length: 13 residues. V dropped 4 bases and J dropped 5; count of bases not matched to a gene: 5. From germline, CDR1 is GTSNPN and CDR2 SVGIG (reference sequence). The CDR3 region is CAWKRGLNNEQFF. DNA of the CDR3: TGTGCCTGGAAGAGGGGGCTCAACAATGAGCAGTTCTTC.

The chain recombines TRBV30 with TRBJ1-6; 9 bases match TRBD1. V dropped 5 bases and J dropped 8; count of bases not matched to a gene: 7. Looked up from germline, CDR1 is GTSNPN and CDR2 is SVGIG (reference sequence). The CDR3 covers 14 residues. The CDR3 loop is CAWARGQGYSPLHF. The CDR3 DNA reads as TGTGCCTGGGCCCGGGGACAGGGCTATTCACCCCTCCACTTT.

This clone was seen a few times. The rearrangement links TRBV5-4 to TRBJ1-1; TRBD1 matches at 9 bases. CDR1 is SGHNT and CDR2 is YYREEE in the germline V gene (reference sequence). After removal of 0 bases from V and 11 bases from J, the junction contained 8 bases not matched to a gene. The CDR3 is 14 residues long. The CDR3: CASSLETGGWEAFF. CDR3 sequence (DNA): TGTGCCAGCAGCTTGGAGACAGGGGGGTGGGAGGCTTTCTTT.

The V gene is TRBV29-1, the J gene TRBJ2-7; tentative D call: TRBD1 (5 bases). Germline CDR1 is SQVTM and CDR2 is ANQGSEA. V lost 5 bases to trimming and J lost 3 bases, with 14 bases between them. The CDR3 contains 13 residues. CDR3 sequence reads: CSVLPQGNYEQYF. The CDR3 DNA follows: TGCAGCGTTTTGCCCCAGGGCAACTACGAGCAGTACTTC.

This clone has only a few counts. The chain joins TRBV9 to TRBJ1-2; 9 bases match TRBD1. The length of the CDR3 is 14 residues. The germline V gene has CDR1 SGDLS and CDR2 YYNGEE. J was trimmed by 8 bases and V by 2 bases; bases with no gene match: 7. CDR3 in amino acids: CASSVTGGGGGYTF. CDR3 nucleotide sequence: TGTGCCAGCAGCGTGACAGGGGGAGGTGGAGGCTACACCTTC.

V is TRBV5-1 and J is TRBJ2-3; 8 nucleotides line up with TRBD1. Germline V lookup: CDR1 SGHRS, CDR2 YFSETQ. The V and J ends lost 0 bases and 4 bases, in that order; junction bases with no gene match: 4. CDR3 length equals 15 residues. DNA of the CDR3: TGCGCCAGCAGCTTGGTGACAGGGGAGGCAGATACGCAGTATTTT. This gives the protein CASSLVTGEADTQYF.

This chain links TRBV11-2 with TRBJ2-7, with D perhaps TRBD2 (5 bases). Germline V gene data show CDR1 as SGHAT and CDR2 as FQNNGV. The CDR3 length is 15 residues. V was trimmed by 5 bases and J by 0 bases, leaving 14 bases between them. The CDR3 loop reads CASSGSLGYSYEQYF. The CDR3 DNA is TGTGCCAGCAGCGGATCACTAGGGTACTCCTACGAGCAGTACTTC.

This sequence joins TRBV7-9 and TRBJ2-3; D perhaps matches TRBD2 (5 bases). Per the germline V gene, CDR1 is SEHNR and CDR2 is FQNEAQ (reference sequence). This CDR3 comprises 16 residues. V lost 2 bases and J lost 2, with 14 bases in between. CDR3 protein: CASSLLGGPNTDTQYF. DNA of the CDR3: TGTGCCAGCAGCTTACTAGGAGGCCCAAACACAGATACGCAGTATTTT.

This clone appeared a few times. J is TRBJ1-5 and V is TRBV6-4; weak D call: TRBD1 (6 bases). Germline-derived CDR1 and CDR2 are MRHNA and SNTAGT. The CDR3 is 13 amino acids. V lost 5 bases to trimming and J lost 5 bases, with 10 bases between them. In DNA form, the CDR3 reads TGTGCCAGCAGTCAGGGGCAACATCAGCCCCAGCATTTT. It is translated as CASSQGQHQPQHF.

The rearrangement links TRBV28 to TRBJ2-2; D unresolved. This CDR3 is 15 amino acids long. CDR1 is MDHEN, CDR2 SYDVKM, per germline. V gave up 7 bases and J gave up 5 bases, with 17 bases separating them. The CDR3 DNA reads TGTGCCAGCACTAATTACCCCCCCGGGACCGGGGAGCTGTTTTTT. It encodes CASTNYPPGTGELFF.

CDR3 protein: CASSYGSTMNTEAFF. The CDR3 DNA reads TGTGCCAGCAGTTACGGGTCCACCATGAACACTGAAGCTTTCTTT. The chain combines TRBV27 with TRBJ1-1; D is unclear. There are 15 residues in the CDR3. CDR1 is MNHEY and CDR2 is SMNVEV in the germline V gene (reference sequence). Deletions cut 4 bases from V and 0 bases from J, with 12 bases between.